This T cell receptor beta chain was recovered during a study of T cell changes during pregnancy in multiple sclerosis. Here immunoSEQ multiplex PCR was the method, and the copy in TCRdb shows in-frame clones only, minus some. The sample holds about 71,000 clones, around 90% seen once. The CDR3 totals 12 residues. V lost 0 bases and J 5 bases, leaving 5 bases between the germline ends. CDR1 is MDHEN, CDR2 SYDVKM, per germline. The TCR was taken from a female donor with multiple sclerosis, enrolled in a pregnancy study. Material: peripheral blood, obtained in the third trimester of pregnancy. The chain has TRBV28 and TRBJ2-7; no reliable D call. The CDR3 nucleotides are TGTGCCAGCAGTTTATGGAGAAACGAGCAGTACTTC. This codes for CASSLWRNEQYF. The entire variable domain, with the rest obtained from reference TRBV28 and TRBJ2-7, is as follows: DVKVTQSSRYLVKRTGEKVFLECVQDMDHENMFWYRQDPGLGLRLIYFSYDVKMKEKGDIPEGYSVSREKKERFSLILESASTNQTSMYLCASSLWRNEQYFGPGTRLTVT.